A selection of T cell receptor beta chains follows, all from one sample in a study of blood T cell repertoires in COVID-19. The protocol was immunoSEQ multiplex PCR, while the TCRdb copy is restricted to in-frame clones and leaves out a portion. The data show over 200,000 clones, more than 70% seen once. Sequencing was carried out using peripheral blood. The origin of the receptors is a woman aged 55-70 years with acute or convalescent COVID-19. CDR3s include the opening cysteine and the closing phenylalanine or tryptophan. A D gene is named only where the DNA matches it firmly. Expanded clones get a size class; other rows say once, few or many, or leave the size out.

>13|-|TRBJ2-7|TRBV6-6|-
TGTGCCAGCAGATCTGGACTAAACTACGAGCAGTACTTC
CASRSGLNYEQYF
>16|-|TRBJ2-2|TRBV25-1|TRBD2
TGTGCCAGCACACCCGATCTAGCGGGCACCACCGGGGAGCTGTTTTTT
CASTPDLAGTTGELFF
>13|-|TRBJ2-5|TRBV19|-
TGTGCCAGTAGTATGGACAGAGCCAGGGCCCAGTACTTC
CASSMDRARAQYF
>13|-|TRBJ2-7|TRBV28|-
TGTGCCAGCAGTTTGCCAGGGCCCTACGAGCAGTACTTC
CASSLPGPYEQYF
>13|-|TRBJ1-2|TRBV18|TRBD1
TGTGCCAGCTCACGACAGGGGAACTATGGCTACACCTTC
CASSRQGNYGYTF
>18|-|TRBJ1-2|TRBV7-3|-
TGTGCCAGCAGCTTAAGACGGGACACCTCTAATTACAACTATGGCTACACCTTC
CASSLRRDTSNYNYGYTF
>14|few|TRBJ1-5|TRBV2|TRBD1
TGTGCCAGCAGTCAGGGGGCGTCTGGGCAGCCCCAGCATTTT
CASSQGASGQPQHF
>14|-|TRBJ2-1|TRBV5-4|TRBD2
TGTGCCAGCAGCTTGGGACTAGCTCGCGATGAGCAGTTCTTC
CASSLGLARDEQFF
>18|-|TRBJ2-1|TRBV5-4|-
TGTGCCAGCAGCATCGCCGGATCAGACAGATACACGTTCAGCGAGCAGTTCTTC
CASSIAGSDRYTFSEQFF
>15|-|TRBJ1-5|TRBV19|TRBD1
TGTGCCAGTAGTGCCGGGGACAGCAGCAATCAGCCCCAGCATTTT
CASSAGDSSNQPQHF
>16|-|TRBJ2-1|TRBV7-9|-
TGTGCCAGCAGCCAACCACGGGGAAGCTCCTACAATGAGCAGTTCTTC
CASSQPRGSSYNEQFF
>13|-|TRBJ1-1|TRBV29-1|-
TGCAGCGTGGCCTTCCCCATGAACACTGAAGCTTTCTTT
CSVAFPMNTEAFF
>12|-|TRBJ1-2|TRBV9|-
TGTGCCAGCAGCGGTCTAAGGGGAGGCTACACCTTC
CASSGLRGGYTF
>13|-|TRBJ1-5|TRBV19|-
TGTGCCTCATCTCCAGGGGACAATCAGCCCCAGCATTTT
CASSPGDNQPQHF
>16|few|TRBJ1-1|TRBV25-1|-
TGTGCCAGCAGTGAATATGGCGGCAGCATGAACACTGAAGCTTTCTTT
CASSEYGGSMNTEAFF
>15|-|TRBJ2-5|TRBV7-9|TRBD1
TGTGCCAGCAGCTTATTAGGACAGGGCCAAGAGACCCAGTACTTC
CASSLLGQGQETQYF
>15|-|TRBJ1-5|TRBV19|-
TGTGCCAGTAGAACCCAGGGAAGGGTCAATCAGCCCCAGCATTTT
CASRTQGRVNQPQHF
>11|-|TRBJ2-3|TRBV29-1|-
TGCAGCCAGGCTAGCACAGATACGCAGTATTTT
CSQASTDTQYF
>14|-|TRBJ1-1|TRBV6-5|-
TGTGCCAGCAGTTACTCCTTCCTTTACACTGAAGCTTTCTTT
CASSYSFLYTEAFF
>15|once|TRBJ1-2|TRBV18|TRBD1
TGTGCCAGCTCACCGTCAACAGGGGGTAACTATGGCTACACCTTC
CASSPSTGGNYGYTF
>17|once|TRBJ2-6|TRBV2|TRBD2
TGTGCCAGCACCGCGGGGGGGTCGACATCTGGGGCCAACGTCCTGACTTTC
CASTAGGSTSGANVLTF